Presented here are 29 T cell receptor beta chains from one specimen sequenced in a study of OX40 agonist ivuxolimab in advanced cancers. Some clones are missing from TCRdb's copy, which holds only in-frame ones; the method was immunoSEQ multiplex PCR. In the table there are some 85,000 clones, roughly nine tenths of which are singletons. The specimen comprised CD4+ or CD8+ T cells sorted from blood, sampled in a trial of the OX40 agonist ivuxolimab. The source of these receptors is an adult with an advanced solid tumor such as melanoma, head and neck, liver or kidney cancer.

The V call is TRBV18, the J call TRBJ2-7, with D perhaps being TRBD1 or TRBD2 (5 bases each). Per the germline V gene, CDR1 is KGHSH and CDR2 is LQKENI. The CDR3 is 15 residues long. V was clipped by 3 bases and J by 0 bases, with 12 bases between them. The CDR3 region is CASSPGTTRSYEQYF. CDR3 nucleotides: TGTGCCAGCTCACCTGGGACCACTCGCTCCTACGAGCAGTACTTC.

The V and J genes are TRBV18 and TRBJ2-2, with TRBD1 identical over 7 bases. V dropped 6 bases and J dropped 1; count of bases not matched to a gene: 8. The CDR3 loop spans 16 amino acids. Germline V gives CDR1 KGHSH, CDR2 LQKENI. The CDR3 loop reads CASSQQGQVNTGELFF. The CDR3 nucleotides read TGTGCCAGCTCCCAGCAAGGACAGGTGAACACCGGGGAGCTGTTTTTT.

The chain carries TRBV29-1 and TRBJ2-1; D not certain. The germline V gene has CDR1 SQVTM and CDR2 ANQGSEA. There are 13 residues in the CDR3. V lost 4 bases and J lost 6, with 13 bases in between. In nucleotides, the CDR3 is TGCAGCGTTGTAACGGAGATAGTCAATGAGCAGTTCTTC. This codes for CSVVTEIVNEQFF.

The chain uses TRBV28 and TRBJ2-5, with 9 nucleotides matching TRBD1. CDR1 is MDHEN and CDR2 is SYDVKM in the germline V gene. The CDR3 contains 15 residues. After removal of 4 bases from V and 5 bases from J, the junction contained 8 bases not matched to a gene. This chain's CDR3 is CASSSSSGTGETQYF. The CDR3 nucleotides are TGTGCCAGCAGTTCATCCTCCGGGACAGGGGAGACCCAGTACTTC.

The sample holds one count of this clone. The chain combines TRBV7-3 with TRBJ2-2; 10 bases agree with TRBD2. This CDR3 contains 17 residues. The germline gives CDR1 SGHTA, CDR2 FQGTGA. The ends lost 1 base at V and 6 bases at J; junction bases unmatched: 8. DNA of the CDR3: TGTGCCAGCAGCTTAATGTCTAGCGGGAGTCGGGCCGGGGAGCTGTTTTTT. Translated, it gives CASSLMSSGSRAGELFF.

This chain joins TRBV6-1 and TRBJ1-1; 9 bases align to TRBD1. The CDR3 spans 14 residues. Germline lookup yields CDR1 MNHNS and CDR2 SASEGT. The junction had 4 bases not matched to a gene; V was cut back by 6 bases and J by 2 bases. This CDR3 is CASRSDRGNTEAFF. For the CDR3, the DNA is TGTGCCAGCAGGTCGGACAGGGGAAACACTGAAGCTTTCTTT.

The chain has TRBV11-1 and TRBJ2-5; 13 nucleotides align to TRBD2. The end of the DNA aligns better with TRBJ2-7, so the J call may be wrong. Per germline, CDR1 SGHAT and CDR2 FQDESV (reference sequence). CDR3 length: 18 residues. The CDR3 region is CASSGGLAGASPVYEQYF. The DNA for the CDR3 is TGTGCCAGCAGCGGAGGACTAGCGGGAGCCTCCCCAGTCTACGAGCAGTACTTC.

This sequence joins TRBV7-2 and TRBJ2-2; possibly TRBD1 for D (6 bases). Germline CDR1 and CDR2: SGHTA and FQGNSA. The V gene lost 1 base and the J gene lost 8 bases, with 11 bases spanning the gap. The length of the CDR3 is 14 residues. CDR3 residues: CASSLVRTEGELFF. The CDR3 DNA sequence: TGTGCCAGCAGCTTAGTGCGGACAGAAGGGGAGCTGTTTTTT.

The gene calls are TRBV27 and TRBJ1-6; 7 nucleotides line up with TRBD1. CDR1 and CDR2 from the germline V gene are MNHEY and SMNVEV (reference sequence). The CDR3 contains 15 residues. Trimming at V came to 9 bases and at J to 0 bases, leaving 5 bases not matched to a gene. This CDR3 is CARTGRASYNSPLHF. The DNA for the CDR3 is TGTGCCAGGACAGGGAGGGCCTCCTATAATTCACCCCTCCACTTT.

The V call is TRBV15, the J call TRBJ2-7, with D maybe TRBD2 (6 bases). V lost 4 bases, J lost 3 bases, and 19 bases lay in between. This CDR3 region has 16 residues. CDR1 and CDR2 (germline): LNHNV, YYDKDF (reference sequence). This chain's CDR3 is CATSKGGDSAIYEQYF. Here the CDR3 DNA reads TGTGCCACCAGCAAAGGAGGGGACTCGGCGATCTACGAGCAGTACTTC.

This chain uses TRBV10-3 with TRBJ2-3; TRBD2 might be the D (5 bases). Trimming shortened V by 0 bases and J by 1 base, and 11 bases separated the two germline ends. CDR1 is ENHRY, CDR2 SYGVKD, per germline. This CDR3 region has 16 residues. CDR3 nucleotide sequence: TGTGCCATCAGTGAGTCGGCGGGTAAAGGCACAGATACGCAGTATTTT. Its protein is CAISESAGKGTDTQYF.

The gene calls are TRBV6-6 and TRBJ2-7; D is possibly TRBD2 (6 bases). Germline V gives CDR1 MNHNY, CDR2 SVGAGI (reference sequence). V dropped 5 bases and J dropped 2 bases, with 16 bases sitting between them. This CDR3 contains 15 residues. The chain's CDR3 is CASSDPIGSTYEQYF. The CDR3 DNA is TGTGCCAGCAGTGACCCCATCGGGAGCACCTACGAGCAGTACTTC.

The rearrangement links TRBV5-1 to TRBJ1-2, with D possibly TRBD1 on 5 matching bases. CDR1 is SGHRS, CDR2 YFSETQ, per germline. Trimming took off 1 base at V and 8 bases at J, with 18 bases between the two ends. The CDR3 covers 15 residues. CDR3 in DNA: TGCGCCAGCAGCTTGCAACAGGAGGACCTTTGGGGCTACACCTTC. Amino acids: CASSLQQEDLWGYTF.

This clone has just one count. The V gene is TRBV14, the J gene TRBJ2-3; no reliable D call. V was cut by 4 bases and J by 4 bases, with 9 bases left in between. CDR1 is SGHDN and CDR2 is FVKESK in the germline V gene. The CDR3 runs 13 residues. Here the CDR3 DNA reads TGTGCCAGCAGCCCCCGATCGGCAGATACGCAGTATTTT. Its translation: CASSPRSADTQYF.

The genes are TRBV7-8 and TRBJ1-1; 8 bases match TRBD1. The CDR3 is 13 amino acids. V was clipped by 5 bases and J by 3 bases; unmatched bases: 2. Germline V gene sequence: CDR1 SGHVS, CDR2 FQNEAQ. CDR3 in DNA: TGTGCCAGCAGCCCGGACAGGGACACTGAAGCTTTCTTT. Translating gives CASSPDRDTEAFF. Full variable domain (remainder filled in from reference TRBV7-8 and TRBJ1-1): GAGVSQSPRYKVAKRGQDVALRCDPISGHVSLFWYQQALGQGPEFLTYFQNEAQLDKSGLPSDRFFAERPEGSVSTLKIQRTQQEDSAVYLCASSPDRDTEAFFGQGTRLTVV.

The rearrangement joins TRBV19 to TRBJ2-7; 10 nucleotides match TRBD1. V lost 6 bases, J lost 1 base, and 12 bases stayed unmatched. Germline values: CDR1 LNHDA, CDR2 SQIVND (reference sequence). The CDR3 loop spans 17 amino acids. The CDR3 region is CASSPGQGSPRSYEQYF. The CDR3 DNA reads as TGTGCCAGTAGCCCGGGACAGGGGTCGCCGAGATCCTACGAGCAGTACTTC.

The chain's CDR3 is CASSLATGVTDTQYF. CDR3 nucleotide sequence: TGTGCCAGCAGTCTAGCAACGGGGGTAACAGATACGCAGTATTTT. J is TRBJ2-3 and V is TRBV28; tentative D call: TRBD2 (6 bases). Germline lookup yields CDR1 MDHEN and CDR2 SYDVKM. This CDR3 spans 15 amino acids. V lost 5 bases, J lost 3 bases, and 15 bases lay in between.

The gene calls are TRBV6-5 and TRBJ2-3; TRBD1 is a possible D gene (6 bases). The CDR3 contains 14 residues. Trimming left V 2 bases short and J 1 base short, with 7 bases between. Germline values: CDR1 MNHEY, CDR2 SVGAGI. The CDR3 is CASSYAGGTDTQYF. CDR3 DNA sequence: TGTGCCAGCAGTTACGCAGGGGGCACAGATACGCAGTATTTT.

This clone appeared a single time. The genes are TRBV7-8 and TRBJ1-2; tentatively, D is TRBD1 (6 bases). Trimming removed 2 bases from V and 5 bases from J, with 9 bases in between. The germline V gene encodes CDR1 SGHVS and CDR2 FQNEAQ. The CDR3 runs 13 residues. The CDR3 sequence is CASSLSTGYGYTF. The DNA of the CDR3 is TGTGCCAGCAGCTTATCCACAGGGTATGGCTACACCTTC.

The V gene is TRBV6-6, the J gene TRBJ2-1; D gene ambiguous. The CDR3 sequence is 14 residues long. Germline CDR1 MNHNY, CDR2 SVGAGI (reference sequence). Trimming took 2 bases from V and 8 from J, leaving 13 bases between them. In DNA form, the CDR3 reads TGTGCCAGCAGTTACGTGGGGAATAAAGATGAGCAGTTCTTC. Protein product: CASSYVGNKDEQFF.

The chain employs TRBV28 and TRBJ1-4; D ambiguous. Germline lookup yields CDR1 MDHEN and CDR2 SYDVKM. This CDR3 contains 11 residues. V lost 7 bases, J lost 5 bases, and 5 bases lay in between. The CDR3 region has the DNA TGTGCCAGCAAGATCAATGAAAAACTGTTTTTT. It encodes CASKINEKLFF.

This clone was found once. The rearrangement joins TRBV7-8 to TRBJ1-6, with a weak D call TRBD1 (6 bases). Germline assignment: CDR1 SGHVS and CDR2 FQNEAQ. Trimming stripped 5 bases from V and 0 bases from J, with 11 bases between. This CDR3 has 16 amino acids. CDR3 DNA sequence: TGTGCCAGCAGCGACAGGCTTAGCTCCTATAATTCACCCCTCCACTTT. This gives the protein CASSDRLSSYNSPLHF.

The chain is built from TRBV27 and TRBJ1-3; tentatively, D is TRBD1 (5 bases). The CDR3 is 18 amino acids. CDR1 and CDR2 from the germline V gene are MNHEY and SMNVEV (reference sequence). V was trimmed by 6 bases and J by 1 base, leaving 22 bases between them. Here the CDR3 DNA reads TGTGCCAGCAGCCTGACGGGGGTATCAGTCGGATCTGGAAACACCATATATTTT. It is translated as CASSLTGVSVGSGNTIYF.

This chain connects TRBV27 to TRBJ2-2; D might be TRBD2 (6 bases). Deletions cut 6 bases from V and 0 bases from J, with 11 bases between. Looked up from germline, CDR1 is MNHEY and CDR2 is SMNVEV (reference sequence). The CDR3 sequence is 15 residues long. CDR3: CASRGGTANTGELFF. The CDR3 DNA follows: TGTGCCAGCAGGGGCGGGACCGCGAACACCGGGGAGCTGTTTTTT.

The chain recombines TRBV11-1 with TRBJ2-3; no clear D. Germline CDR1 SGHAT, CDR2 FQDESV (reference sequence). V was pared by 5 bases and J by 3 bases, with 12 bases between. This CDR3 spans 14 amino acids. As DNA, the CDR3 is TGTGCCAGCAGCCAATCCTTTGGTACAGATACGCAGTATTTT. Translation: CASSQSFGTDTQYF.

The rearrangement links TRBV5-4 to TRBJ2-1; 7 nucleotides agree with TRBD1. The CDR3 covers 15 residues. Germline V gives CDR1 SGHNT, CDR2 YYREEE (reference sequence). V shed 0 bases, J shed 7 bases, and the junction held 7 bases outside the gene matches. The CDR3 is CASSLGQGRDNEQFF. The CDR3 bases are TGTGCCAGCAGCTTGGGACAGGGAAGGGATAATGAGCAGTTCTTC.

V gene TRBV10-3 combines with J gene TRBJ1-5; D is ambiguous. The CDR3 sequence is 16 residues long. CDR1 is ENHRY, CDR2 SYGVKD, per germline. The germline V and J ends were trimmed by 4 bases and 1 base, with 14 bases remaining between them. DNA of the CDR3: TGTGCCATCAGTGCTATTTGGAGTTCCAGCAATCAGCCCCAGCATTTT. It translates to CAISAIWSSSNQPQHF.

The chain joins TRBV5-6 to TRBJ2-5, with D perhaps matching TRBD1 or TRBD2 (5 bases each). CDR3 length: 11 residues. Trimming stripped 4 bases from V and 7 bases from J, with 8 bases between. From germline, CDR1 is SGHDT and CDR2 YYEEEE. In DNA form, the CDR3 reads TGTGCCAGCAGCCTTGGGGGGACCCAGTACTTC. This encodes CASSLGGTQYF.

The chain combines TRBV2 with TRBJ2-7; TRBD1 agrees at 9 bases. Germline V CDR1 and CDR2: SNHLY, FYNNEI. Trimming cost V 6 bases and J 5 bases; bases outside gene matches: 8. The CDR3 runs 14 residues. Here the CDR3 reads CASRPGQGENEQYF. In DNA, the CDR3 is TGTGCCAGCAGACCGGGACAGGGTGAGAACGAGCAGTACTTC.